A single sample is the source of the 15 T cell receptor beta chains below, sequenced in a study of beta chain features in type 1 diabetes. Study findings and constraints: Type 1 diabetes patients had TCRB CDR3s that were shorter (moderately but significantly so) in all four CD4+ subsets.

The antigens these receptors bind are not known. Expressed TCRB transcripts got sequenced, as all isolated RNA was reverse transcribed. Sequencing was performed with immunoSEQ multiplex PCR; in TCRdb, only in-frame clones are kept and a portion is missing. In the table there are 500,000 to 800,000 clones, roughly 12% of which are singletons. Sequenced material: naive CD4+ T cells from blood. Receptors were obtained from a man aged 30 to 39 with type 1 diabetes.

The rearrangement uses TRBV20-1 and TRBJ1-2; D remains ambiguous. Germline CDR1 is DFQATT and CDR2 is SNEGSKA (reference sequence). The CDR3 is 10 amino acids. Trimming removed 5 bases at V and 7 bases at J, with 8 bases between. The CDR3 bases are TGCAGTGCTCCCCGGGTTGGCTACACCTTC. It translates to CSAPRVGYTF.

This clone was counted a few times. The V call is TRBV19, the J call TRBJ1-1; the D is unclear. The ends were cut back, 3 bases at V and 3 bases at J, with 11 bases in the middle. CDR1 and CDR2 (germline): LNHDA, SQIVND (reference sequence). CDR3 length: 14 residues. The CDR3 reads CASSMEVPHTEAFF. CDR3 in DNA: TGTGCCAGTAGTATGGAGGTCCCACACACTGAAGCTTTCTTT.

This clone has just a few counts. The V and J genes are TRBV6-5 and TRBJ1-2; D might be TRBD1 (5 bases). CDR3 length: 14 residues. Germline V gene sequence: CDR1 MNHEY, CDR2 SVGAGI. The V and J ends lost 4 bases and 4 bases respectively, with 13 bases between them. The CDR3 DNA sequence: TGTGCCAGCAGTTCGGGACTGGGATTCTATGGCTACACCTTC. Encoded protein: CASSSGLGFYGYTF.

The J gene is TRBJ2-7, the V gene TRBV7-2; D is possibly TRBD2 (6 bases). V was pared by 3 bases and J by 7 bases, with 10 bases between. This CDR3 contains 12 residues. Germline CDR1 reads SGHTA; CDR2 reads FQGNSA. The DNA of the CDR3 is TGTGCCAGCAGCTTCCCGGGGGAAGAGCAGTACTTC. This encodes CASSFPGEEQYF.

The rearrangement uses TRBV9 and TRBJ2-5; 8 bases align to TRBD1. The tail of the sequence fits TRBJ2-7 better, so the J call may be wrong. CDR1 SGDLS and CDR2 YYNGEE come from the germline V gene. The CDR3 spans 15 residues. The CDR3 loop is CASSGGQGNYYEQYF. The CDR3 DNA reads as TGTGCCAGCAGCGGAGGACAGGGAAATTACTACGAGCAGTACTTC.

The table lists this clone with a few counts. The J gene is TRBJ2-3, the V gene TRBV27, with D perhaps TRBD1 (6 bases). There are 14 residues in the CDR3. Trimming pared 5 bases from V and 1 base from J, leaving 10 bases between. Germline-derived CDR1 and CDR2 are MNHEY and SMNVEV (reference sequence). CDR3 DNA sequence: TGTGCCAGCAGTATCAGGGGAGGCACAGATACGCAGTATTTT. Protein sequence: CASSIRGGTDTQYF.

This clone was counted between two and nine times. The rearrangement links TRBV29-1 to TRBJ2-1; D is undetermined. V was pared by 7 bases and J by 4 bases, with 14 bases between. Germline values: CDR1 SQVTM, CDR2 ANQGSEA. The CDR3 extends over 13 amino acids. CDR3 sequence reads: CSASRTEYNEQFF. Here the CDR3 DNA reads TGCAGCGCCTCACGGACGGAATACAATGAGCAGTTCTTC.

The rearrangement joins TRBV27 to TRBJ1-2; D is possibly TRBD1 (6 bases). CDR3 length: 18 amino acids. Germline V lookup: CDR1 MNHEY, CDR2 SMNVEV (reference sequence). The germline V and J ends were trimmed by 4 bases and 6 bases, with 27 bases remaining between them. The CDR3, as DNA: TGTGCCAGCAGTTCCCTTCGAACCCTACAGGGAGGAACGGATGGCTACACCTTC. Protein product: CASSSLRTLQGGTDGYTF.

Written as DNA, the CDR3 is TGTGCCAGCAGCGAGGCCCCCGGTTTTTGGGTAAATTCCCAGGATACGCAGTATTTT. Amino acid sequence: CASSEAPGFWVNSQDTQYF. The gene calls are TRBV9 and TRBJ2-3; D ambiguous. The CDR3 has 19 amino acids. V shed 3 bases and J shed 6 bases, with 29 bases lying between them. Germline V gene lookup returns CDR1 SGDLS and CDR2 YYNGEE. Full variable domain (outside the CDR3, taken from reference TRBV9 and TRBJ2-3): DSGVTQTPKHLITATGQRVTLRCSPRSGDLSVYWYQQSLDQGLQFLIQYYNGEERAKGNILERFSAQQFPDLHSELNLSSLELGDSALYFCASSEAPGFWVNSQDTQYFGPGTRLTVL.

This clone occurred a few times. This CDR3 is CASRLDGDSFYGYTF. CDR3 coding DNA: TGTGCCAGCAGATTGGACGGAGACTCCTTCTATGGCTACACCTTC. The gene calls are TRBV6-5 and TRBJ1-2; unclear D gene. The CDR3 runs to 15 residues. V was shortened by 6 bases and J by 4 bases, with 18 bases between the two germline ends. Germline-derived CDR1 and CDR2 are MNHEY and SVGAGI.

This clone was picked up a small number of times. V is TRBV18 and J is TRBJ2-1, with 8 bases fitting TRBD1. CDR3 length equals 16 residues. Germline assignment: CDR1 KGHSH and CDR2 LQKENI. Germline trimming cut 0 bases from V and 7 bases from J; bases unmatched to any gene: 8. The CDR3 is CASSPPGQGARNEQFF. Written as DNA, the CDR3 is TGTGCCAGCTCACCACCCGGCCAGGGGGCGCGGAATGAGCAGTTCTTC.

The chain joins TRBV29-1 to TRBJ1-1; D perhaps matches TRBD1 (6 bases). V dropped 6 bases and J dropped 6 bases, with 17 bases sitting between them. This CDR3 is built from 13 residues. CDR1 and CDR2 (germline): SQVTM, ANQGSEA. CDR3 DNA: TGCAGCGTATTACAGGGTGAGAGAGCTGAAGCTTTCTTT. Amino acids: CSVLQGERAEAFF.

This clone was seen only a few times. This chain joins TRBV4-3 and TRBJ1-5; D remains ambiguous. The CDR3 runs 15 residues. CDR1 is LGHNA, CDR2 YSLEER, per germline. Trimming took 0 bases from V and 0 from J, leaving 6 bases between them. In nucleotides, the CDR3 is TGCGCCAGCAGCCAAGAGCAGACTAGCAATCAGCCCCAGCATTTT. Encoded protein: CASSQEQTSNQPQHF.

The table lists this clone with a few counts. The rearrangement joins TRBV20-1 to TRBJ2-1; unclear D gene. Germline CDR1 DFQATT, CDR2 SNEGSKA (reference sequence). The CDR3 loop spans 10 amino acids. V lost 6 bases and J 7 bases, leaving 7 bases between the germline ends. In DNA, the CDR3 is TGCAGTGCCGTGGGAAATGAGCAGTTCTTC. Its translation: CSAVGNEQFF.

The V and J genes are TRBV10-3 and TRBJ1-4; weak D call: TRBD1 (6 bases). V gave up 5 bases and J gave up 0 bases, with 10 bases separating them. This CDR3 is 15 amino acids long. From germline, CDR1 is ENHRY and CDR2 SYGVKD. The CDR3 coding sequence is TGTGCCATCAGTAGGGGGGATGCAACTAATGAAAAACTGTTTTTT. It encodes CAISRGDATNEKLFF.